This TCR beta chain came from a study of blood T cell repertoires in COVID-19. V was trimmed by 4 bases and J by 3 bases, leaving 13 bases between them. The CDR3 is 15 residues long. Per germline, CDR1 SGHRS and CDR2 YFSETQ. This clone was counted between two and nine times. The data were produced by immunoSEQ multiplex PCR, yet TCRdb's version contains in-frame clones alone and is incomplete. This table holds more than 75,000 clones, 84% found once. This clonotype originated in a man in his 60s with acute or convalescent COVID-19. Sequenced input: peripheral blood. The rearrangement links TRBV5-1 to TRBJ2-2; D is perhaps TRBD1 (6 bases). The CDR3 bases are TGCGCCAGCAGCGACTTTACAGGGCACACCGGGGAGCTGTTTTTT. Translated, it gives CASSDFTGHTGELFF.